This entry lists 21 T cell receptor beta chains sequenced from one sample in a study of T cell changes during pregnancy in multiple sclerosis (dated by TCRdb to between 2018 and 2020). The library was produced with the immunoSEQ multiplex PCR assay. This is the immuneACCESS table as TCRdb keeps it, with only in-frame sequences that have V and J called. A part of the clones is gone; compared with another copy, unresolved V genes explain less than half, and the rest is unexplained. The sample yields about 100,000 clones; 75% to 95% were counted once. The ten largest clonotypes hold around 3% of the sample. The starting material was peripheral blood, obtained in the second trimester of pregnancy. Every receptor here comes from a female donor with multiple sclerosis, enrolled in a pregnancy study.

The V call is TRBV19, the J call TRBJ2-1, with 15 bases identical to TRBD2. CDR1 LNHDA and CDR2 SQIVND come from the germline V gene (reference sequence). With 5 bases clipped from V and 9 bases from J, the junction kept 5 bases outside the gene matches. This CDR3 has 15 amino acids. The DNA for the CDR3 is TGTGCCAGTAGTCCGCGGACTAGCGGGAGGGGTGAGCAGTTCTTC. Protein: CASSPRTSGRGEQFF.

Here the CDR3 reads CASSVGTSGYYEQYF. The DNA for the CDR3 is TGTGCCAGCAGCGTAGGGACTAGCGGTTACTACGAGCAGTACTTC. The gene calls are TRBV9 and TRBJ2-7, with 10 bases identical to TRBD2. The CDR3 is 15 amino acids. Germline V gene sequence: CDR1 SGDLS, CDR2 YYNGEE. Germline trimming cut 0 bases from V and 3 bases from J; bases unmatched to any gene: 3.

The V gene is TRBV5-4, the J gene TRBJ1-1; D gene unclear. With 1 base removed from V and 3 bases from J, the gap between germline ends came to 13 bases. Germline V lookup: CDR1 SGHNT, CDR2 YYREEE (reference sequence). The CDR3 contains 15 residues. The CDR3, as DNA: TGTGCCAGCAGCTTGATTGGGAGGGAGGACACTGAAGCTTTCTTT. Translated: CASSLIGREDTEAFF.

The CDR3 region has the DNA TGTGCCAGCAGTCTCGAAGTGAGTTATAGCAATCAGCCCCAGCATTTT. This gives the protein CASSLEVSYSNQPQHF. The gene calls are TRBV14 and TRBJ1-5; no clear D. CDR1 is SGHDN and CDR2 is FVKESK in the germline V gene. Trimming shortened V by 6 bases and J by 0 bases, and 15 bases separated the two germline ends. The CDR3 covers 16 residues. The full variable domain, in which reference TRBV14 and TRBJ1-5 provide the parts outside the CDR3, is EAGVTQFPSHSVIEKGQTVTLRCDPISGHDNLYWYRRVMGKEIKFLLHFVKESKQDESGMPNNRFLAERTGGTYSTLKVQPAELEDSGVYFCASSLEVSYSNQPQHFGDGTRLSIL.

This rearrangement joins TRBV5-1 to TRBJ2-3, with TRBD2 matching 7 bases. From germline, CDR1 is SGHRS and CDR2 YFSETQ. CDR3 length: 16 residues. Germline trimming cut 4 bases from V and 2 bases from J; bases unmatched to any gene: 10. DNA of the CDR3: TGCGCCAGCAGCCCCCGACTAGCAGCTAACACAGATACGCAGTATTTT. Amino acids: CASSPRLAANTDTQYF. The full variable domain, completed using reference TRBV5-1 and TRBJ2-3, is KAGVTQTPRYLIKTRGQQVTLSCSPISGHRSVSWYQQTPGQGLQFLFEYFSETQRNKGNFPGRFSGRQFSNSRSEMNVSTLELGDSALYLCASSPRLAANTDTQYFGPGTRLTVL.

The chain employs TRBV7-9 and TRBJ2-5; D remains unclear. CDR1 SEHNR and CDR2 FQNEAQ come from the germline V gene (reference sequence). The CDR3 runs to 14 residues. V lost 2 bases to trimming and J lost 3 bases, with 10 bases between them. CDR3 coding DNA: TGTGCCAGCAGCTTAAGCCTAGTGAAAGAGACCCAGTACTTC. This sequence encodes CASSLSLVKETQYF.

The chain is built from TRBV5-1 and TRBJ2-5; TRBD2 matches 8 bases. V was clipped by 2 bases and J by 6 bases; unmatched bases: 3. CDR1 SGHRS and CDR2 YFSETQ come from the germline V gene. This CDR3 region has 13 residues. CDR3 DNA sequence: TGCGCCAGCAGCTTAGCGGGAGTACAGACCCAGTACTTC. Its protein is CASSLAGVQTQYF.

The rearrangement joins TRBV7-2 to TRBJ2-6; TRBD1 agrees at 8 bases. The CDR3 is made up of 15 amino acids. Trimming cost V 5 bases and J 4 bases; bases outside gene matches: 4. The germline gives CDR1 SGHTA, CDR2 FQGNSA. The CDR3 is CASSTTGAGANVLTF. The CDR3 bases are TGTGCCAGCAGCACGACAGGGGCGGGGGCCAACGTCCTGACTTTC.

This chain uses TRBV25-1 with TRBJ2-3, with 7 bases matching TRBD2. Germline CDR1 reads MGHDK; CDR2 reads SYGVNS. The trim removed 3 bases at V and 2 bases at J, leaving 8 bases unmatched. CDR3 length: 16 residues. CDR3 amino acids: CASSDLYRGDTDTQYF. CDR3 sequence (DNA): TGTGCCAGCAGTGACCTATATCGGGGGGACACAGATACGCAGTATTTT.

About this clone: At one end the junction does not follow the germline gene, possibly because of a read error. The chain links TRBV7-7 to TRBJ2-2, with unresolved D. Germline V lookup: CDR1 SSHAT, CDR2 FNYEAQ (reference sequence). This CDR3 contains 13 residues. The CDR3, as DNA: TGTGCTAGCAGCTTAGTTGAGTCCGGGGAGCTGTTTTTT. Translating it yields CASSLVESGELFF.

This clone was seen once. V gene TRBV2 combines with J gene TRBJ2-7, with TRBD2 as a possible D gene (6 bases). Trimming took 7 bases from V and 1 from J, leaving 8 bases between them. Germline loops: CDR1 SNHLY, CDR2 FYNNEI. The CDR3 length is 12 residues. The CDR3 here is CASKEGSYEQYF. CDR3 in DNA: TGTGCCAGCAAGGAGGGTTCCTACGAGCAGTACTTC.

This chain uses TRBV13 with TRBJ2-7, with 11 bases that match TRBD2. CDR1 PRHDT and CDR2 FYEKMQ come from the germline V gene (reference sequence). The CDR3 contains 14 residues. Trimming took 5 bases from V and 6 from J; bases not matched to a gene: 6. The chain's CDR3 is CASSDSGRASEQYF. CDR3 nucleotide sequence: TGTGCCAGCAGCGATAGCGGGAGGGCCTCCGAGCAGTACTTC.

The V call is TRBV7-8, the J call TRBJ1-2; TRBD1 is a possible D gene (5 bases). Trimming stripped 7 bases from V and 0 bases from J, with 18 bases between. This CDR3 contains 16 residues. The germline V gene encodes CDR1 SGHVS and CDR2 FQNEAQ. The CDR3 DNA sequence: TGTGCCAGCACCCCCGGGGGTTTTGCGGCTAACTATGGCTACACCTTC. Its protein is CASTPGGFAANYGYTF.

This clone was observed a single time. V usage is TRBV7-2 and J usage is TRBJ2-7; TRBD1 aligns across 11 bases. Trimming at V came to 1 base and at J to 7 bases, leaving 6 bases not matched to a gene. The CDR3 is 15 amino acids. Germline assignment: CDR1 SGHTA and CDR2 FQGNSA. As DNA, the CDR3 is TGTGCCAGCAGCTTAGATGGGACAGGGGGAGTGGAGCAGTACTTC. Translating gives CASSLDGTGGVEQYF.

The chain combines TRBV7-9 with TRBJ2-7; TRBD1 matches 11 bases. V lost 5 bases and J lost 4; bases outside the gene matches: 7. Germline-derived CDR1 and CDR2 are SEHNR and FQNEAQ (reference sequence). The CDR3 is 15 amino acids. Here the CDR3 DNA reads TGTGCCAGCAGCGCCCGGGACAGGGGGTTGTACGAGCAGTACTTC. As protein: CASSARDRGLYEQYF.

This rearrangement joins TRBV19 to TRBJ1-4; D is ambiguous. Germline V CDR1 and CDR2: LNHDA, SQIVND (reference sequence). Trimming took 3 bases from V and 7 from J, leaving 12 bases between them. The CDR3 contains 14 residues. The CDR3 region is CASSMVYGGEKLFF. For the CDR3, the DNA is TGTGCCAGTAGTATGGTCTATGGAGGTGAAAAACTGTTTTTT. The full variable domain, completed using reference TRBV19 and TRBJ1-4, is DGGITQSPKYLFRKEGQNVTLSCEQNLNHDAMYWYRQDPGQGLRLIYYSQIVNDFQKGDIAEGYSVSREKKESFPLTVTSAQKNPTAFYLCASSMVYGGEKLFFGSGTQLSVL.

The J gene is TRBJ2-7, the V gene TRBV15; TRBD2 aligns across 8 bases. J was trimmed by 3 bases and V by 3 bases; bases with no gene match: 7. The germline CDR1 and CDR2 sequences are LNHNV and YYDKDF (reference sequence). CDR3 length equals 15 residues. The CDR3 region has the DNA TGTGCCACCAGCAGCCAGAAGCGGGGGAGCTACGAGCAGTACTTC. It is translated as CATSSQKRGSYEQYF.

The chain uses TRBV5-1 and TRBJ2-5, with 7 positions matching TRBD1. The length of the CDR3 is 13 residues. CDR1 SGHRS and CDR2 YFSETQ come from the germline V gene. The junction had 6 bases not matched to a gene; V was cut back by 5 bases and J by 5 bases. DNA of the CDR3: TGCGCCAGCAGTAAGGCCAGGGGGGAGACCCAGTACTTC. Its translation: CASSKARGETQYF.

The chain uses TRBV7-2 and TRBJ2-2, with D possibly matching TRBD1 (7 bases). Germline lookup yields CDR1 SGHTA and CDR2 FQGNSA. Trimming pared 6 bases from V and 2 bases from J, leaving 13 bases between. The CDR3 consists of 15 residues. The CDR3 DNA reads as TGTGCCAGCAGTACCCAGGGGGGAAACACCGGGGAGCTGTTTTTT. It translates to CASSTQGGNTGELFF.

This rearrangement joins TRBV4-2 to TRBJ2-3, with 8 bases identical to TRBD1. The trim removed 6 bases at V and 5 bases at J, leaving 10 bases unmatched. CDR3 size: 15 residues. Germline CDR1 LGHNA, CDR2 YNFKEQ. The CDR3 spells CASRPLAGGRDTQYF. The CDR3 DNA is TGTGCCAGCAGACCTTTGGCAGGGGGCAGAGATACGCAGTATTTT.

The chain joins TRBV7-2 to TRBJ1-2; 8 bases agree with TRBD1. Germline CDR1 SGHTA, CDR2 FQGNSA. Losses at the gene ends were 5 bases for V and 4 bases for J; bases not matched to a gene: 6. This CDR3 is built from 14 residues. This chain's CDR3 is CASSRGTGVYGYTF. The DNA of the CDR3 is TGTGCCAGCAGCCGCGGGACAGGAGTCTATGGCTACACCTTC.